This T cell receptor (beta chain) was captured by sequencing in a study of STAT5B mutations in CD4+ large granular lymphocyte leukemia. The table came from immunoSEQ multiplex PCR; TCRdb's copy has only in-frame clones and leaves some out. The profile shows about 31,000 clones, less than 80% of them singletons. Of note for this clone: Its matching antigen is unknown.

Overall study findings and caveats: Without putative leukemic clones, patient CD4-sorted repertoires remained more clonal than healthy CD4+ repertoires. TRBV06-family usage was enriched in top patient clones (8/27) versus controls (2/35). Without HLA matching, higher CD4+ than CD8+ T-LGLL clonality could reflect small sample size.

The V gene lost 1 base and the J gene lost 2 bases, with 11 bases spanning the gap. Germline assignment: CDR1 MGHRA and CDR2 YSYEKL. This CDR3 is 15 amino acids long. Healthy controls were blood donor buffy coats. The TCR originated in a human donor in good health. Sample: CD4+ T cells from blood buffy coats. The chain carries TRBV4-1 and TRBJ1-1, with a weak D call TRBD1 (5 bases). CDR3 protein: CASSQGRDLNTEAFF. The DNA for the CDR3 is TGCGCCAGCAGCCAAGGCCGGGACCTCAACACTGAAGCTTTCTTT.